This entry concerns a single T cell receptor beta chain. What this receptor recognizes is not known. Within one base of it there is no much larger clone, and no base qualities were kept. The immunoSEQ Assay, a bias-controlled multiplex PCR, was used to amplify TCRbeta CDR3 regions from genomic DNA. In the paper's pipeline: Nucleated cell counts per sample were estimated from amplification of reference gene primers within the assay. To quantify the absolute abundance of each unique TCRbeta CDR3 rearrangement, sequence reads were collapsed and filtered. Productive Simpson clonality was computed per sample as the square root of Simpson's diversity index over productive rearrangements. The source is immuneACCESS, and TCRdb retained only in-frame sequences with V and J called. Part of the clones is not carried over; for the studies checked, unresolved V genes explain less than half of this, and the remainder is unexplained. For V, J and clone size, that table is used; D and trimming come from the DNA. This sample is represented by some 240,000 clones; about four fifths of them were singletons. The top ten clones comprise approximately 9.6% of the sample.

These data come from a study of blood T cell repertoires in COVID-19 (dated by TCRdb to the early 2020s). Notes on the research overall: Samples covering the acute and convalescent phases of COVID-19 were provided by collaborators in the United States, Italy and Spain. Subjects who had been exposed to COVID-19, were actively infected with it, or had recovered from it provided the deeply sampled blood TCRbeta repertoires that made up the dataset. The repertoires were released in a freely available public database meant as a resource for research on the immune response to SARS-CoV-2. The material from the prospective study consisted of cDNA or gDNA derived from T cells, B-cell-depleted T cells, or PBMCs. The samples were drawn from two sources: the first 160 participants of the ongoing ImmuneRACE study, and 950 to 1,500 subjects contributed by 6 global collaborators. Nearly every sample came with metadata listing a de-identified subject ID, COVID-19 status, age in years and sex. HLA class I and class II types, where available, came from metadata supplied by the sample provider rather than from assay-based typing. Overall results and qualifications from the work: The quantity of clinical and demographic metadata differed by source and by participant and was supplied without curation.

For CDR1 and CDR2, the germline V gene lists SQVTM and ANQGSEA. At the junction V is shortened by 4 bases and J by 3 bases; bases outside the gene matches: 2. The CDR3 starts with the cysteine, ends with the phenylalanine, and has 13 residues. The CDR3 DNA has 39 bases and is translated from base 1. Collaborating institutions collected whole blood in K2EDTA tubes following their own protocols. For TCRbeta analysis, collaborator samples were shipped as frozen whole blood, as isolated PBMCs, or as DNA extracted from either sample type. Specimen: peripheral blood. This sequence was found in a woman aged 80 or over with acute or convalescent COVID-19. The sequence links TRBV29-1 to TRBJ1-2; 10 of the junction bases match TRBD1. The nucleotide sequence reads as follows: TGCAGCGTTGGGGACAGGGGATACTATGGCTACACCTTC. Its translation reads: CSVGDRGYYGYTF.